This paragraph covers one TCR beta chain sequence. Sorted-subset replicate PCR reactions were performed with approximately 200 ng DNA, corresponding to 25,000 to 35,000 T cell genomes. TCRdb's table, derived via immunoSEQ multiplex PCR, lists solely in-frame clones and lacks some. The table records 2 million or so clones, 90% to 95% of them present only once. V lost 5 bases and J lost 2, with 15 bases in between. The CDR3 covers 15 residues. In germline, CDR1 is GTSNPN, CDR2 SVGIG (reference sequence). The data were taken from a study of shared clonotypes between healthy human individuals. The V and J genes are TRBV30 and TRBJ2-2, with a tentative D call TRBD2 (7 bases). The source of this sequence is a man aged 18 to 29 in good health. Sequenced material: naive CD4+ T cells sorted from blood. This sample's subset: CD45RA+ positively selected. The CDR3 DNA is TGTGCCTGGGACAGACGGGGGGCCAACACCGGGGAGCTGTTTTTT. Translating gives CAWDRRGANTGELFF.